Presented here are 7 T cell receptor beta chains from one specimen sequenced in a study of regulatory T cells in long-lasting Graves disease. Documented time point: newly diagnosed GD, antithyroid drugs for less than 3 months. PBMC RNA was the source of the TCR library. Arm-PCR of CDR3 regions and iRepertoire HTBI primers were used to build TCR beta libraries. TCRdb recomputed calls from the multiplex PCR reads with MiXCR, one row per CDR3 protein. The sample has 680,000 or so distinct CDR3 sequences; roughly 15% are singletons. These data also formed part of another study, on T cells in Graves' hyperthyroidism and ophthalmopathy.

The starting material was peripheral blood mononuclear cells (PBMCs), obtained at new diagnosis, from a patient treated with antithyroid drugs. The receptors were gathered from a woman aged 25 to 39 with Graves disease.

In this sample, this clonotype turned up a few times. The chain is built from TRBV7-9 and TRBJ2-7, with D perhaps matching TRBD1 (5 bases). This CDR3 has 16 residues. V lost 1 base and J lost 5, with 18 bases in between. Per germline, CDR1 SEHNR and CDR2 FQNEAQ (reference sequence). CDR3: CASSLGKTAQAHEQYF. The DNA of the CDR3 is TGTGCCAGCAGCTTAGGAAAGACAGCGCAGGCTCACGAGCAGTACTTC.

This clonotype was detected many times. The J gene is TRBJ1-2, the V gene TRBV7-2, with D unresolved. V lost 3 bases, J lost 2 bases, and 7 bases lay in between. The germline CDR1 and CDR2 sequences are SGHTA and FQGNSA. There are 13 residues in the CDR3. The CDR3 protein is CASSFFGNYGYTF. For the CDR3, the DNA is TGTGCCAGCAGCTTCTTCGGAAACTATGGCTACACCTTC. The entire variable domain, with the rest obtained from reference TRBV7-2 and TRBJ1-2, is as follows: GAGVSQSPSNKVTEKGKDVELRCDPISGHTALYWYRQSLGQGLEFLIYFQGNSAPDKSGLPSDRFSAERTGGSVSTLTIQRTQQEDSAVYLCASSFFGNYGYTFGSGTRLTVV.

Turning to this clonotype: This clone may be a read error of a much larger clone one base away. The chain uses TRBV11-2 and TRBJ2-1; 7 bases line up with TRBD1. The CDR3 loop spans 15 amino acids. Germline CDR1 and CDR2: SGHAT and FQNNGV. CDR3 DNA sequence: TGTGCCAGCAGCTCGAGGGGGCCAACCTACAGTGAGCAGTTCTTC. Translating gives CASSSRGPTYSEQFF. The full variable domain, with the rest looked up from reference TRBV11-2 and TRBJ2-1, is EAGVAQSPRYKIIEKRQSVAFWCNPISGHATLYWYQQILGQGPKLLIQFQNNGVVDDSQLPKDRFSAERLKGVDSTLKIQPAKLEDSAVYLCASSSRGPTYSEQFFGPGTRLTVL.

Ten or more counts support this clonotype. This chain links TRBV6-2 or TRBV6-3 with TRBJ1-5, with 8 nucleotides matching TRBD1. The germline gives CDR1 MNHEY, CDR2 SVGEGT. The CDR3 spans 15 residues. After removal of 4 bases from V and 2 bases from J, the junction contained 4 bases not matched to a gene. In DNA form, the CDR3 reads TGTGCCAGCAGTTTCGACAGGGGAGGCAATCAGCCCCAGCATTTT. This gives the protein CASSFDRGGNQPQHF.

The V call is TRBV20-1, the J call TRBJ2-3; D is uncertain. The CDR3 is 14 residues long. V was pared by 1 base and J by 10 bases, with 18 bases between. Germline V gene lookup returns CDR1 DFQATT and CDR2 SNEGSKA (reference sequence). The CDR3 DNA follows: TGCAGTGCTAGAGGACAACAGAATGGGCGGTCGCAGTATTTT. Translated: CSARGQQNGRSQYF.

This clonotype was recorded many times. The CDR3, as DNA: TGTGCCAGCAGCTTAGGATATCACGGCATAGGCGAGCAGTACTTC. Its translation is CASSLGYHGIGEQYF. The chain couples TRBV7-2 to TRBJ2-7; no clear D gene. The V end was cut by 1 base, the J end by 6 bases, with 16 bases between. The CDR3 is 15 residues long. Germline CDR1 reads SGHTA; CDR2 reads FQGNSA.

The chain carries TRBV5-1 and TRBJ2-5; D is tentatively TRBD1 or TRBD2 (5 bases each). V was pared by 1 base and J by 1 base, with 11 bases between. The CDR3 totals 15 residues. Germline V gene lookup returns CDR1 SGHRS and CDR2 YFSETQ. This chain's CDR3 is CASSLTGRSQETQYF. The CDR3 nucleotides read TGCGCCAGCAGCTTGACGGGACGGAGCCAAGAGACCCAGTACTTC.